The clone carrying this TCR beta chain occurred once. The repertoire was sequenced with immunoSEQ multiplex PCR; TCRdb's copy has only in-frame clones and lacks some. The table records some 70,000 clones, roughly 80% of them present only once. This sample was taken from a study of OX40 agonist ivuxolimab in advanced cancers. On the study more broadly: Dose-escalation cases comprised hepatocellular carcinoma, melanoma, renal cell or head and neck cancer. Prior anti-PD-1, anti-PD-L1 or anti-CTLA-4 therapy was allowed; over 30% had some.

The receptor was isolated from an adult with an advanced solid tumor such as melanoma, head and neck, liver or kidney cancer. The source was CD4+ or CD8+ T cells sorted from blood, collected in a trial of the OX40 agonist ivuxolimab.

The CDR3 region is CASSFPGGEQYF. The CDR3 coding sequence is TGTGCCAGCAGTTTTCCCGGGGGCGAGCAGTACTTC. The rearrangement joins TRBV27 to TRBJ2-7; tentatively, D is TRBD2 (6 bases). V dropped 3 bases and J dropped 6 bases, with 9 bases sitting between them. The CDR3 covers 12 residues. Germline CDR1 MNHEY, CDR2 SMNVEV (reference sequence).